The 9 T cell receptor beta chains below come from one sample, sequenced in a study of blood T cell repertoires in COVID-19. The method was immunoSEQ multiplex PCR; TCRdb's version includes in-frame clones alone and lacks a portion of them. This sample carries 400,000 to 550,000 clones, roughly 91% of them seen once, and the ten largest clones take roughly 4.3%. The sample was peripheral blood. The source of these receptors is a woman aged 25 to 39 with acute or convalescent COVID-19.

This clone was seen a single time. This sequence joins TRBV10-3 and TRBJ2-5; the match to TRBD2 covers 11 bases. Germline V gene sequence: CDR1 ENHRY, CDR2 SYGVKD. Trimming at V came to 0 bases and at J to 3 bases, leaving 6 bases not matched to a gene. This CDR3 contains 17 residues. The CDR3 DNA follows: TGTGCCATCAGTGAGTCGGGTAGCGGGGGGGCGAAAGAGACCCAGTACTTC. Its protein is CAISESGSGGAKETQYF.

This chain links TRBV6-5 with TRBJ2-5; D remains ambiguous. Germline CDR1 and CDR2: MNHEY and SVGAGI. This CDR3 spans 14 amino acids. V lost 4 bases, J lost 1 base, and 10 bases lay in between. CDR3 region: CASSSLFFQETQYF. Here the CDR3 DNA reads TGTGCCAGCAGTTCCCTATTCTTCCAAGAGACCCAGTACTTC.

This chain connects TRBV24-1 to TRBJ1-4, with a weak D call TRBD1 (6 bases). The germline gives CDR1 KGHDR, CDR2 SFDVKD. The CDR3 length is 15 residues. Trimming shortened V by 2 bases and J by 7 bases, and 13 bases separated the two germline ends. In DNA form, the CDR3 reads TGTGCCACCAGTGATTCGGGCAGGGGTGGTGAAAAACTGTTTTTT. Encoded protein: CATSDSGRGGEKLFF.

The chain is built from TRBV4-1 and TRBJ1-2; TRBD1 aligns across 10 bases. Germline assignment: CDR1 MGHRA and CDR2 YSYEKL. CDR3 length: 13 amino acids. With V trimmed by 6 bases and J by 8 bases, 6 bases remained unmatched. The CDR3 protein is CASSGQGDRGYTF. As DNA, the CDR3 is TGCGCCAGCAGTGGACAGGGGGATCGAGGCTACACCTTC.

The V gene is TRBV5-1, the J gene TRBJ2-7, with 13 bases identical to TRBD2. Germline loops: CDR1 SGHRS, CDR2 YFSETQ. This CDR3 region has 24 residues. Trimming cost V 0 bases and J 2 bases; bases outside gene matches: 26. The CDR3 DNA reads as TGCGCCAGCAGCTTGGGAGGTTTCTCCCAACTTCTACTAGCGGGGGGGCCTCTGGCCTACGAGCAGTACTTC. Its protein is CASSLGGFSQLLLAGGPLAYEQYF. Full variable domain (outside the CDR3, taken from reference TRBV5-1 and TRBJ2-7): KAGVTQTPRYLIKTRGQQVTLSCSPISGHRSVSWYQQTPGQGLQFLFEYFSETQRNKGNFPGRFSGRQFSNSRSEMNVSTLELGDSALYLCASSLGGFSQLLLAGGPLAYEQYFGPGTRLTVT.

The gene calls are TRBV5-1 and TRBJ1-2; the D is unclear. This CDR3 spans 13 amino acids. Trimming cost V 0 bases and J 4 bases, with 7 bases left between them. CDR1 is SGHRS, CDR2 YFSETQ, per germline. This CDR3 is CASSLGGTYGYTF. The DNA for the CDR3 is TGCGCCAGCAGCTTGGGAGGTACCTATGGCTACACCTTC.

This clone appeared a few times. This specimen includes other DNA sequences encoding the same CDR3. The V and J genes are TRBV6-1 and TRBJ1-3; D unclear. V lost 0 bases and J lost 1, with 4 bases in between. CDR1 MNHNS and CDR2 SASEGT come from the germline V gene. The CDR3 loop spans 14 amino acids. Written as DNA, the CDR3 is TGTGCCAGCAGTGAAGCCCTATCTGGAAACACCATATATTTT. This gives the protein CASSEALSGNTIYF.

This clone was picked up a small number of times. V is TRBV5-1 and J is TRBJ1-4; D gene unclear. The CDR3 runs 15 residues. Germline V gives CDR1 SGHRS, CDR2 YFSETQ. V lost 4 bases and J 8 bases, leaving 18 bases between the germline ends. CDR3 loop: CASSDHEGSGEKLFF. CDR3 sequence (DNA): TGCGCCAGCAGCGACCATGAGGGATCGGGGGAAAAACTGTTTTTT.

The V and J genes are TRBV7-6 and TRBJ2-5; TRBD2 matches at 16 bases. The germline gives CDR1 SGHVS, CDR2 FNYEAQ. The V gene end was trimmed by 2 bases and the J gene end by 4 bases; junction bases not matched to a gene: 16. This CDR3 has 21 amino acids. The DNA for the CDR3 is TGTGCCAGCAGCTTACCCTTTACGGGGACTAGCGGGGGGGCCTACCGAGAGACCCAGTACTTC. Its protein product is CASSLPFTGTSGGAYRETQYF. The whole variable domain, remainder taken from reference TRBV7-6 and TRBJ2-5, is GAGVSQSPRYKVTKRGQDVALRCDPISGHVSLYWYRQALGQGPEFLTYFNYEAQQDKSGLPNDRFSAERPEGSISTLTIQRTEQRDSAMYRCASSLPFTGTSGGAYRETQYFGPGTRLLVL.